There are a few counts of the clone carrying this T cell receptor beta chain. Its specificity is unknown. The germline gives CDR1 LNHDA, CDR2 SQIVND (reference sequence). This CDR3 contains 15 residues. Trimming took 6 bases from V and 7 from J; bases not matched to a gene: 10. This record comes from a study of molecular identifiers for immune sequencing clone quantification. MiXCR, applied by TCRdb to the PCR reads, yields one record per CDR3 protein. This sample has 37,000 or so distinct CDR3 sequences; approximately 24% occur once, and the top ten carry just under 1%. Findings and caveats of the study: Spike-in Jurkat TCR RNA from a single cell reportedly registered among 950,000 or so naive cells.

The chain uses TRBV19 and TRBJ2-7; 12 positions agree with TRBD1. Input material: naive CD8+ T cells from blood, with Jurkat cell RNA spiked in. Subset: FACS-sorted CD8+CD4-CCR7+CD45RA+ naive T cells. The source of this sequence is a human donor in good health. Some libraries in this study had Jurkat cell RNA spiked in. The CDR3 region is CASRTGQGANREQYF. CDR3 bases: TGTGCCAGTAGAACGGGACAGGGGGCGAATAGAGAGCAGTACTTC.